This T cell receptor (beta chain) was recorded in a study of blood T cell repertoires in COVID-19. Measured with immunoSEQ multiplex PCR; TCRdb has only the in-frame clones, and not every one. The profile shows 250,000 to 300,000 clones, about nine tenths of them singletons. The receptor's source is a woman aged 55-75 years with acute or convalescent COVID-19. The sequencing sample was made of peripheral blood.

The CDR3, as DNA: TGTGCCAGCTCACCAAAGAGTGGAGGCAATGAGCAGTTCTTC. Protein: CASSPKSGGNEQFF. The chain links TRBV18 to TRBJ2-1; TRBD2 is a possible D gene (5 bases). V was shortened by 2 bases and J by 6 bases, with 11 bases between the two germline ends. Germline V CDR1 and CDR2: KGHSH, LQKENI. The CDR3 has 14 residues. Combining the CDR3 with reference TRBV18 and TRBJ2-1 gives the whole variable domain NAGVMQNPRHLVRRRGQEARLRCSPMKGHSHVYWYRQLPEEGLKFMVYLQKENIIDESGMPKERFSAEFPKEGPSILRIQQVVRGDSAAYFCASSPKSGGNEQFFGPGTRLTVL.